Listed below are T cell receptor beta chains from one sample, sequenced in a study of blood T cell repertoires in COVID-19. The method was immunoSEQ multiplex PCR; TCRdb's version includes in-frame clones alone and lacks a portion of them. The table records over 95,000 clones, about 89% of them present only once. The specimen was peripheral blood. The receptor source for this set is a human donor with acute or convalescent COVID-19. The donor label of this sample is uncertain. The CDR3 runs from the conserved cysteine through the conserved F or W. Fields, in order: clone size, V gene, D gene, J gene, CDR3 DNA, CDR3 protein. A D gene is named only where the DNA matches it firmly. Size is stated for part of the rows, as once, few or many counts, or as a class when the clone is expanded.

>NA|TRBV6-1|NA|TRBJ1-2
TGTGCCAGCAGTGATGCAGGGGCTGTCTATGGCTACACCTTC
CASSDAGAVYGYTF
>NA|TRBV15|NA|TRBJ1-2
TGTGCCACCAGCAGGGACTGGGACAAATCGAGGGGCTACACCTTC
CATSRDWDKSRGYTF
>few|TRBV9|TRBD1|TRBJ2-7
TGTGCCAGCAGCTTAGGACAGGGGCCCTACGAGCAGTACTTC
CASSLGQGPYEQYF
>NA|TRBV7-9|NA|TRBJ1-5
TGTGCCAGCAGCCCTGGGACTGCGAGCAATCAGCCCCAGCATTTT
CASSPGTASNQPQHF
>NA|TRBV27|TRBD2|TRBJ2-1
TGTGCCACGGGCCAGCTGGCGGGAGTCTTCGATGAGCAGTTCTTC
CATGQLAGVFDEQFF
>NA|TRBV5-1|TRBD1|TRBJ1-6
TGCGCCAGCAGCTTGGGGGGACAGGGTGGGACTCTCGGACCCCTCCACTTT
CASSLGGQGGTLGPLHF
>NA|TRBV28|TRBD1|TRBJ1-2
TGTGCCAGCAGTTCACAGGGGGCTAACGGCGGCTACACCTTC
CASSSQGANGGYTF
>NA|TRBV6-2/TRBV6-3|NA|TRBJ1-1
TGTGCCAGCAGCGACCTAGGTGGGGAAGCTTTCTTT
CASSDLGGEAFF
>once|TRBV2|TRBD2|TRBJ2-5
TGTGCCAGCATACTAGCGGGAGAGACCCAGTACTTC
CASILAGETQYF
>NA|TRBV7-9|TRBD2|TRBJ2-2
TGTGCCAGCAGCCCCAGCGGGAGTCTGAGCACCGGGGAGCTGTTTTTT
CASSPSGSLSTGELFF
>NA|TRBV10-3|TRBD1|TRBJ1-2
TGTGCCATCAGTGCGCCGGACAGGCACTATGGCTACACCTTC
CAISAPDRHYGYTF
>NA|TRBV19|TRBD2|TRBJ2-3
TGTGCCAGTACTAAGGGGACTAGCGGGAGAGCGCAGTATTTT
CASTKGTSGRAQYF
>NA|TRBV6-4|NA|TRBJ1-2
TGTGCCAGCAGTGAAAATTATGGCAGCTATGGCTACACCTTC
CASSENYGSYGYTF
>NA|TRBV6-5|TRBD2|TRBJ2-7
TGTGCCAGCAGTTACTCAGGGCTAGCGGGGTACGAGCAGTACTTC
CASSYSGLAGYEQYF
>NA|TRBV29-1|NA|TRBJ1-1
TGCAGCGTTGGTCCAGTCGACAGAGCAAACACTGAAGCTTTCTTT
CSVGPVDRANTEAFF
>NA|TRBV11-3|NA|TRBJ2-1
TGTGCCAGCAGCTTCAGGGGCGGGAGTTGTGAGTTCTTC
CASSFRGGSCEFF
>few|TRBV9|TRBD1|TRBJ1-5
TGTGCCAGCAGCGTAGCCAGGACAGGCGTTAGCAATCAGCCCCAGCATTTT
CASSVARTGVSNQPQHF
>NA|TRBV6-2/TRBV6-3|NA|TRBJ1-2
TGTGCCAGCAGTTACAACCCCGACAGCTGGATCTTC
CASSYNPDSWIF
>NA|TRBV19|TRBD1|TRBJ2-2
TGTGCCAGTAGTAACCCAAGGGACAGAAACACCGGGGAGCTGTTTTTT
CASSNPRDRNTGELFF
>NA|TRBV30|NA|TRBJ1-1
TGTGCCTGGAAGGTCGACAGGACTGAAGCTTTCTTT
CAWKVDRTEAFF
>many|TRBV14|NA|TRBJ1-4
TGTGCCAGCAGCCAAGAACCCTGGGCAGACAATAATGAAAAACTGTTTTTT
CASSQEPWADNNEKLFF